This T cell receptor (beta chain) emerged from a study of shared clonotypes between healthy human individuals (dated by TCRdb to the early 2020s). Context from the whole study: The cohort comprised a couple of women and a few men aged 18 to 49 years. To increase sequencing depth and limit assay-specific biases, TCR repertoire library preparation and sequencing were carried out by different laboratories using diverse techniques. Between about 0.9 and 10 billion PBMCs per donor were obtained by leukapheresis. The study deeply sequenced blood TCR repertoires of about 5 healthy adults to estimate repertoire size and the extent of clonotype sharing between individuals. For each donor, three plates each were used for CD4 naive and CD4 memory, two plates were used for CD8 naive, and one plate was used for CD8 memory.

The paper as a whole reports these results and caveats: Even with the large sequencing depth, rarefaction of the sorted-subset datasets indicated that sequencing was incomplete. Clonotypes shared by all four sorted-subset donors showed higher generation probabilities than non-shared clonotypes. Across a few donors, 5% to 6% of naive CD4, 3.5% of naive CD8, approximately 2.5% of memory CD4, and 0.4% to 0.45% of memory CD8 clonotypes were shared. Pairwise subsampling indicated that sequencing depth was expected to affect the degree of clonotype sharing among donors. Larger estimated clonotype richness was generally found for naive subsets than for memory subsets. The genetic and exposure-history diversity represented was limited by the small number of donors. Sampling was restricted to blood, and TCR repertoires in tissue are likely to differ from TCR repertoires in blood.

Trimming takes 4 bases from V and 3 bases from J, and the germline ends sit 16 bases apart. The CDR3, from cysteine to phenylalanine, totals 16 residues. Here the CDR3 DNA is all that survives: 48 bases in frame from base 1. The germline V gene sets CDR1 to SGHRS and CDR2 to YFSETQ. As for this clone: No cognate antigen has been identified for it. Base qualities are missing; no much larger clone stands one base away.

Donors were healthy HIV-negative adults with no recently reported acute infections or vaccinations. Every donor was a Caucasian adult living in Nashville, Tennessee, USA. Magnetic negative selection was used to enrich CD4+ T cells, after which naive cells were positively selected on CD45RA and the negative fraction became the memory subset. After blood collection by leukapheresis, PBMCs were isolated using Ficoll-Histopaque density gradient centrifugation and then cryopreserved in the vapor phase of liquid nitrogen. Analytical flow cytometry was used to check the purity and quantity of every magnetically sorted T cell population. Genomic DNA was isolated from each sorted fraction and quantified by UV absorbance on a Nanodrop 2000c. TCR CDR3 regions were amplified from genomic DNA by multiplex PCR using the deep immunoSEQ assay. For each cell subset, the extracted genomic DNA was distributed evenly across all wells of several immunoSEQ 96-well plates, and each plate served as one replicate. Each replicate PCR for sorted subsets received 200 ng genomic DNA, equal to 30,000 or so T cell genomes. Purified libraries were quantified with a Qubit 3.0 fluorometer, sized on a Bioanalyzer 2100, and re-quantified with the KAPA Library Quantification kit. Each immunoSEQ 96-well plate was sequenced on its own single-read 150-cycle Illumina NextSeq 550 flow cell. Per the source publication's procedure: Because the immunoSEQ output included only junctional sequences and no quality scores, the filtering could not be the same as the filtering used for full-length reads. Sequences were annotated with PyIR, a Python wrapper for IgBLAST v1.9, and V/J genes and CDR3 were assigned using IMGT germline references. Any read was removed if the V/J assignment was weak (E-value above 1e-6), the CDR3 was missing, or the read contained stop codons, out-of-frame junctions, or ambiguous translated residues. V3J clonotypes were defined as sequences sharing the same inferred V gene, J gene, and CDR3 amino acid sequence. The percentage overlap between two repertoires was calculated by dividing the number of shared unique clonotypes by the size of the smaller repertoire. Repertoire richness was assessed with RTK rarefaction, the Chao1 estimator, and Recon v2.1 estimates of unobserved clonotypes. Generation probabilities for all TCRbeta clonotypes obtained by the gDNA method from four donors were computed using OLGA. Here the immuneACCESS table is served through TCRdb, limited to in-frame sequences with V and J called. Missing clones are a known gap in these copies; in checked studies unresolved V genes cover under half, and the rest lacks a known reason. V, J and clone size derive from that table, while D and trimming were established from the DNA sequence. The sample includes fewer than 2.5 million clones, with under 95% observed a single time. The ten largest clones add up to approximately 0.36% of the sample.

The clonotype originates from a man between 18 and 35 years old in good health. Some clones in this sample may be carry-over from other donors' samples. This receptor chain uses TRBV5-1 and TRBJ2-2, with TRBD2 tentatively as D gene (7 bases match). Sequencing input: naive CD4+ T cells from PBMCs. What this sample's cell subset or site label stands for: CD45RA+ positively selected. The nucleotide sequence reads TGCGCCAGCAGCCCGGGGGGCCAGGGGTACACCGGGGAGCTGTTTTTT. This sequence encodes CASSPGGQGYTGELFF.